The 31 T cell receptor beta chains below come from one sample, sequenced in a study of cytomegalovirus exposure and HLA in healthy donors (dated by TCRdb to about 2017). The library relied on the immunoSEQ multiplex PCR assay. For the multiplex PCR, a mixture combining 60 forward primers for TCR Vbeta segments and 13 reverse primers for TCR Jbeta segments was used. TCRdb's version of the immuneACCESS table is confined to in-frame rearrangements and falls short of the full clone set. An unresolved V gene accounts for under half of the shortfall where checked; the remainder is of unknown origin. The sample's records list approximately 120,000 clones. The top ten clonotypes cover roughly 1% of the sample. Sequencing was performed on PBMCs. Receptors originate from a young man in good health and CMV-seronegative.

Here the CDR3 reads CASSLVAGALGDTIYF. DNA of the CDR3: TGCGCCAGCAGCTTGGTGGCAGGGGCTCTGGGAGACACCATATATTTT. This sequence joins TRBV5-1 and TRBJ1-3, with D possibly TRBD1 on 6 matching bases. The CDR3 runs 16 residues. V lost 0 bases and J lost 8, with 18 bases in between. Germline assignment: CDR1 SGHRS and CDR2 YFSETQ.

The J gene is TRBJ2-1, the V gene TRBV2, with TRBD2 identical over 9 bases. The CDR3 has 12 residues. CDR1 and CDR2 (germline): SNHLY, FYNNEI. With V trimmed by 6 bases and J by 9 bases, 3 bases remained unmatched. The CDR3 nucleotides are TGTGCCAGCAGCAGTAGCGGGGGTGAGCAGTTCTTC. The encoded protein is CASSSSGGEQFF.

The gene calls are TRBV14 and TRBJ2-7; TRBD1 agrees at 8 bases. CDR3 length: 15 amino acids. Germline CDR1 SGHDN, CDR2 FVKESK. V trimming: 5 bases; J trimming: 5 bases; junction bases outside the gene matches: 11. CDR3 bases: TGTGCCAGCAGCTCGAACCGCCAGGGGGCTAACGAGCAGTACTTC. Its translation: CASSSNRQGANEQYF.

The rearrangement joins TRBV28 to TRBJ2-7; unclear D gene. The V end lost 6 bases, the J end lost 6 bases, and 15 bases lay between the germline ends. The CDR3 is made up of 13 amino acids. Germline V CDR1 and CDR2: MDHEN, SYDVKM. CDR3 sequence (DNA): TGTGCCAGCAGCCGACTGGTTCTAAGCGAGCAGTACTTC. Translating gives CASSRLVLSEQYF.

The V call is TRBV5-1, the J call TRBJ1-5, with D unresolved. The CDR3 has 13 amino acids. V lost 0 bases and J 9 bases, leaving 10 bases between the germline ends. Germline V gives CDR1 SGHRS, CDR2 YFSETQ. In DNA form, the CDR3 reads TGCGCCAGCAGCTTGGAGCCGTCAGGGCCCCAGCATTTT. It specifies CASSLEPSGPQHF.

This chain uses TRBV19 with TRBJ1-5; D possibly corresponds to TRBD1 (5 bases). CDR1 and CDR2 from the germline V gene are LNHDA and SQIVND (reference sequence). The CDR3 is 13 residues long. V gave up 4 bases and J gave up 5 bases, with 9 bases separating them. The CDR3 sequence is CASSTGPYQPQHF. In DNA, the CDR3 is TGTGCCAGTAGTACAGGGCCGTATCAGCCCCAGCATTTT.

The rearrangement links TRBV4-1 to TRBJ2-1; 9 bases map to TRBD2. Germline V gene data show CDR1 as MGHRA and CDR2 as YSYEKL. The CDR3 sequence is 16 residues long. After removal of 2 bases from V and 3 bases from J, the junction contained 5 bases not matched to a gene. CDR3 sequence: CASSQIAGVFYNEQFF. The CDR3 nucleotides read TGCGCCAGCAGCCAAATAGCGGGGGTGTTCTACAATGAGCAGTTCTTC.

This chain joins TRBV30 and TRBJ1-1; D remains unclear. This CDR3 comprises 13 residues. V dropped 7 bases and J dropped 10 bases, with 22 bases sitting between them. The germline CDR1 and CDR2 sequences are GTSNPN and SVGIG (reference sequence). The CDR3 bases are TGTGCCTCCCGACCACACGGGAGTGATGGAGCTTTCTTT. It is translated as CASRPHGSDGAFF.

V and J are TRBV15 and TRBJ2-7; 11 nucleotides align to TRBD2. The CDR3 spans 15 residues. Per the germline V gene, CDR1 is LNHNV and CDR2 is YYDKDF (reference sequence). The V and J ends lost 1 base and 5 bases, in that order; junction bases with no gene match: 4. This chain's CDR3 is CATSRVLAGADEQYF. In nucleotides, the CDR3 is TGTGCCACCAGCAGAGTACTAGCGGGAGCGGACGAGCAGTACTTC. Using reference TRBV15 and TRBJ2-7 for the parts outside the CDR3, the full variable domain is DAMVIQNPRYQVTQFGKPVTLSCSQTLNHNVMYWYQQKSSQAPKLLFHYYDKDFNNEADTPDNFQSRRPNTSFCFLDIRSPGLGDTAMYLCATSRVLAGADEQYFGPGTRLTVT.

This sequence joins TRBV5-1 and TRBJ1-2; TRBD1 is a possible D gene (5 bases). Per the germline V gene, CDR1 is SGHRS and CDR2 is YFSETQ. The CDR3 covers 16 residues. Trimming removed 4 bases from V and 0 bases from J, with 16 bases in between. CDR3 loop: CASSLTTGATNYGYTF. CDR3 in DNA: TGCGCCAGCAGCCTCACTACAGGAGCCACTAACTATGGCTACACCTTC.

The chain employs TRBV18 and TRBJ2-5; TRBD1 matches at 7 bases. The CDR3 runs to 15 residues. The trim removed 4 bases at V and 4 bases at J, leaving 9 bases unmatched. Germline CDR1 KGHSH, CDR2 LQKENI. The CDR3 nucleotides are TGTGCCAGCTCACTTCCGGGACAGAGGGGAGAGACCCAGTACTTC. It specifies CASSLPGQRGETQYF.

The chain joins TRBV6-1 to TRBJ1-4; a possible D gene is TRBD1 (5 bases). The germline V gene encodes CDR1 MNHNS and CDR2 SASEGT. CDR3 length: 18 residues. V was cut by 0 bases and J by 3 bases, with 17 bases left in between. For the CDR3, the DNA is TGTGCCAGCAGTGAAGCGCTTGGCAGGGTGTTAGCTAATGAAAAACTGTTTTTT. This translates into CASSEALGRVLANEKLFF.

The CDR3 spells CASTTPTSGILRGELFF. The CDR3 region has the DNA TGTGCCAGCACCACTCCCACTAGCGGCATCCTCCGGGGGGAGCTGTTTTTT. This chain uses TRBV27 with TRBJ2-2; 8 nucleotides agree with TRBD2. The CDR3 runs to 17 residues. Germline lookup yields CDR1 MNHEY and CDR2 SMNVEV (reference sequence). V lost 7 bases and J lost 8; bases outside the gene matches: 18.

The chain has TRBV6-1 and TRBJ1-1; no definite D call. Trimming removed 6 bases from V and 4 bases from J, with 15 bases in between. There are 14 residues in the CDR3. From germline, CDR1 is MNHNS and CDR2 SASEGT. The chain's CDR3 is CASRMSHRGTEAFF. DNA of the CDR3: TGTGCCAGCAGAATGTCCCACCGGGGCACTGAAGCTTTCTTT.

Concerning this clone itself: One end of the junction is discordant with germline, which a read error may explain. This chain links TRBV7-6 with TRBJ1-2; 9 nucleotides line up with TRBD1. The germline V gene has CDR1 SGHVS and CDR2 FNYEAQ. The CDR3 extends over 14 amino acids. The CDR3 DNA reads TGTACCAGCAGCTTAGTACAGGGGGCCGACGGCTACACCTTC. Its translation: CTSSLVQGADGYTF.

This CDR3 reads CASSIGQQYGYTF. The CDR3 DNA follows: TGTGCCAGCAGCATCGGACAGCAGTATGGCTACACCTTC. The J gene is TRBJ1-2, the V gene TRBV27, with D possibly matching TRBD1 (6 bases). This CDR3 contains 13 residues. Germline lookup yields CDR1 MNHEY and CDR2 SMNVEV (reference sequence). V was cut by 6 bases and J by 5 bases, with 13 bases left in between.

The V call is TRBV7-9, the J call TRBJ2-2, with TRBD1 as a possible D gene (5 bases). The CDR3 length is 14 residues. Germline CDR1 reads SEHNR; CDR2 reads FQNEAQ (reference sequence). V was cut by 5 bases and J by 1 base, with 8 bases left in between. The CDR3 nucleotides read TGTGCCAGCAGCGGGGCGCGGAACACCGGGGAGCTGTTTTTT. This encodes CASSGARNTGELFF. Variable domain in full (rest from reference TRBV7-9 and TRBJ2-2): DTGVSQNPRHKITKRGQNVTFRCDPISEHNRLYWYRQTLGQGPEFLTYFQNEAQLEKSRLLSDRFSAERPKGSFSTLEIQRTEQGDSAMYLCASSGARNTGELFFGEGSRLTVL.

The rearrangement links TRBV28 to TRBJ2-1; 7 bases align to TRBD2. The germline gives CDR1 MDHEN, CDR2 SYDVKM. The J segment lost 5 bases and the V segment lost 3 bases, leaving 13 bases of the junction unmatched. The CDR3 spans 17 residues. The CDR3 bases are TGTGCCAGCAGTTTTTTCTCCGGGAGGTCTACCGACAATGAGCAGTTCTTC. Protein: CASSFFSGRSTDNEQFF.

The V call is TRBV1, the J call TRBJ1-1; the table's D call TRBD1 went unverified against the DNA. TRBV1 represents a pseudogene. The CDR3 covers 16 residues. The CDR3 here is CTSSQDMGQGVEEAFF. The CDR3 DNA sequence: TGCACCAGCAGCCAAGATATGGGGCAGGGGGTGGAGGAAGCTTTCTTT.

This rearrangement joins TRBV29-1 to TRBJ2-7; 7 bases align to TRBD1. Unmatched junction bases numbered 3, after V lost 3 bases and J lost 4 bases. The CDR3 is made up of 12 amino acids. Germline V gives CDR1 SQVTM, CDR2 ANQGSEA. CDR3 sequence (DNA): TGCAGCGTTGAGACAGGGAGATACGAGCAGTACTTC. Translation gives CSVETGRYEQYF.

This chain links TRBV18 with TRBJ1-5; a possible D gene is TRBD1 (6 bases). CDR3 length: 16 residues. The germline gives CDR1 KGHSH, CDR2 LQKENI. The V and J ends lost 2 bases and 0 bases respectively, with 11 bases between them. The CDR3 nucleotides are TGTGCCAGCTCACCAGGGGGACAAAGTAGCAATCAGCCCCAGCATTTT. It specifies CASSPGGQSSNQPQHF.

V and J are TRBV6-1 and TRBJ1-1; 8 bases are shared with TRBD1. Germline values: CDR1 MNHNS, CDR2 SASEGT. CDR3 size: 15 residues. V dropped 0 bases and J dropped 4; count of bases not matched to a gene: 4. DNA of the CDR3: TGTGCCAGCAGTGAAGCAAAGACAGGGGTCACTGAAGCTTTCTTT. Translated: CASSEAKTGVTEAFF.

The chain has TRBV18 and TRBJ2-6; 11 bases are a match to TRBD1. The CDR3 covers 16 residues. In germline, CDR1 is KGHSH, CDR2 LQKENI. After removal of 3 bases from V and 10 bases from J, the junction contained 8 bases not matched to a gene. This CDR3 reads CASSPQMGQGDNVLTF. The DNA of the CDR3 is TGTGCCAGCTCACCCCAGATGGGACAGGGGGATAACGTCCTGACTTTC.

J is TRBJ2-1 and V is TRBV9, with a weak D call TRBD2 (6 bases). The CDR3 sequence is 16 residues long. Trimming took off 0 bases at V and 4 bases at J, with 14 bases between the two ends. Germline assignment: CDR1 SGDLS and CDR2 YYNGEE. The DNA for the CDR3 is TGTGCCAGCAGCGTAGAGGGACTGGGGATTTACAATGAGCAGTTCTTC. It is translated as CASSVEGLGIYNEQFF. Together with reference TRBV9 and TRBJ2-1, the CDR3 gives the full variable domain: DSGVTQTPKHLITATGQRVTLRCSPRSGDLSVYWYQQSLDQGLQFLIQYYNGEERAKGNILERFSAQQFPDLHSELNLSSLELGDSALYFCASSVEGLGIYNEQFFGPGTRLTVL.

V gene TRBV2 combines with J gene TRBJ1-4; the D gene is possibly TRBD1 (6 bases). The V gene's germline CDR1 is SNHLY and CDR2 FYNNEI. The CDR3 is 16 amino acids. V was pared by 7 bases and J by 8 bases, with 23 bases between. CDR3 sequence reads: CASTGRGWGQGEKLFF. In nucleotides, the CDR3 is TGTGCCAGCACCGGTAGGGGATGGGGGCAGGGGGAAAAACTGTTTTTT.

This chain connects TRBV4-2 to TRBJ1-1; weak D call: TRBD1 (5 bases). V shed 1 base and J shed 1 base, with 13 bases lying between them. Germline assignment: CDR1 LGHNA and CDR2 YNFKEQ. There are 16 residues in the CDR3. CDR3 loop: CASSQARGGKNTEAFF. The CDR3 DNA sequence: TGTGCCAGCAGCCAAGCCCGGGGGGGGAAGAACACTGAAGCTTTCTTT.

About this clone: This likely comes from a read error, as the CDR3 has no conserved phenylalanine or tryptophan at its end. V is TRBV7-9 and J is TRBJ1-1; 11 bases fit TRBD1. The junction had 16 bases not matched to a gene; V was cut back by 1 base and J by 6 bases. Germline assignment: CDR1 SEHNR and CDR2 FQNEAQ (reference sequence). The CDR3 has 19 residues. CDR3 protein: CASSLGLGTGGIRRPEAFL. CDR3 nucleotides: TGTGCCAGCAGCTTAGGCCTTGGGACAGGGGGAATTCGAAGGCCTGAAGCTTTCCTT.

A remark on this clone: Germline is not matched at one junction end, which may reflect a read error. The J gene is TRBJ2-7, the V gene TRBV2, with 8 bases fitting TRBD1. This CDR3 has 14 residues. Germline V gene data show CDR1 as SNHLY and CDR2 as FYNNEI. The CDR3 bases are TGTGCCAGCAGTATTCAGGGGGCCTCCTCCTCTCCGGTATTC. It specifies CASSIQGASSSPVF.

The chain links TRBV6-5 to TRBJ1-4; D possibly corresponds to TRBD1 (6 bases). Germline CDR1 reads MNHEY; CDR2 reads SVGAGI. The germline V and J ends were trimmed by 7 bases and 8 bases, with 17 bases remaining between them. The CDR3 loop spans 14 amino acids. The CDR3 loop is CASTLLGAGEKLFF. DNA of the CDR3: TGTGCCAGCACTCTCTTGGGGGCAGGGGAAAAACTGTTTTTT.

This chain uses TRBV6-1 with TRBJ1-5; 7 bases line up with TRBD1. Unmatched junction bases numbered 7, after V lost 4 bases and J lost 4 bases. Per germline, CDR1 MNHNS and CDR2 SASEGT. This CDR3 region has 15 residues. CDR3 region: CASSAGGAANQPQHF. The CDR3, as DNA: TGTGCCAGCAGTGCAGGGGGAGCCGCAAATCAGCCCCAGCATTTT.

The chain carries TRBV5-1 and TRBJ2-1; 8 positions match TRBD1. Per the germline V gene, CDR1 is SGHRS and CDR2 is YFSETQ. With 4 bases clipped from V and 2 bases from J, the junction kept 5 bases outside the gene matches. The CDR3 runs to 15 residues. The CDR3 coding sequence is TGCGCCAGCAGCGATGGACAGGGAACCTACAATGAGCAGTTCTTC. Residues: CASSDGQGTYNEQFF.